This T cell receptor (beta chain) was obtained from a study of shared clonotypes between healthy human individuals. Background on the study: Samples came from two female and a few male donors aged 18 to 49. Findings and limits, study-wide: Non-shared clonotypes showed lower generation probabilities than clonotypes common to all four donors. It was observed that 5% to 6.5% of naive CD4 clonotypes were shared across four donors.

With regard to this clone: The antigen remains undetermined.

V dropped 2 bases and J dropped 0 bases, with 14 bases sitting between them. The CDR3 is 17 amino acids. CDR1 SGHNT and CDR2 YYREEE come from the germline V gene (reference sequence). Method: immunoSEQ multiplex PCR; TCRdb's copy keeps in-frame clones and lacks some. The table lists roughly 1 million clones, around 74% of them singletons. Sequencing used memory CD4+ T cells sorted from blood. The subset here: CD45RA-negative fraction. The source of this sequence is a young man in good health. The chain joins TRBV5-4 to TRBJ2-2, with a tentative D call TRBD2 (5 bases). The CDR3 coding sequence is TGTGCCAGCAGCTTTATCCTCGGGCGGGCGAACACCGGGGAGCTGTTTTTT. Protein product: CASSFILGRANTGELFF.